This entry lists 6 T cell receptor beta chains sequenced from one sample in a study of cytomegalovirus exposure and HLA in healthy donors. The PCR used 60 Vbeta and 13 Jbeta primers. Produced via immunoSEQ multiplex PCR; TCRdb's table is partial and in-frame only. The sample records about 210,000 clones, 82% being singletons. The sequenced sample was PBMCs. The receptor source for this set is a man aged 35 to 55 in good health and CMV-seropositive.

The genes are TRBV5-1 and TRBJ2-2; the D gene is possibly TRBD1 (5 bases). With 3 bases removed from V and 0 bases from J, the gap between germline ends came to 12 bases. CDR3 length equals 16 residues. The V gene's germline CDR1 is SGHRS and CDR2 YFSETQ. The CDR3, as DNA: TGCGCCAGCAGCTGGGGCCGGAACGCGAACACCGGGGAGCTGTTTTTT. Translation gives CASSWGRNANTGELFF.

The chain is built from TRBV7-9 and TRBJ2-6; maybe TRBD2 (6 bases). The CDR3 has 16 residues. Germline V gene lookup returns CDR1 SEHNR and CDR2 FQNEAQ (reference sequence). V lost 1 base to trimming and J lost 0 bases, with 7 bases between them. CDR3 bases: TGTGCCAGCAGCTTAGTGGGGGGCTCTGGGGCCAACGTCCTGACTTTC. It is translated as CASSLVGGSGANVLTF.

The rearrangement joins TRBV27 to TRBJ2-7, with 7 nucleotides matching TRBD1. This CDR3 is 13 amino acids long. In germline, CDR1 is MNHEY, CDR2 SMNVEV (reference sequence). Trimming at V came to 11 bases and at J to 1 base, leaving 8 bases not matched to a gene. CDR3 amino acids: CAVRDSSSYEQYV. CDR3 in DNA: TGTGCCGTTAGGGACAGCTCTTCCTACGAGCAGTACGTC.

The CDR3 protein is CASSFSGTDTQYF. The CDR3, as DNA: TGTGCCAGCAGCTTTAGCGGTACAGATACGCAGTATTTT. The chain recombines TRBV7-2 with TRBJ2-3; D perhaps matches TRBD2 (6 bases). V lost 3 bases and J lost 3, with 7 bases in between. The CDR3 runs 13 residues. Looked up from germline, CDR1 is SGHTA and CDR2 is FQGNSA.

The chain links TRBV5-4 to TRBJ1-1, with D hard to call. V lost 7 bases, J lost 3 bases, and 10 bases lay in between. CDR3 length equals 12 residues. Germline CDR1 SGHNT, CDR2 YYREEE (reference sequence). The CDR3 DNA is TGTGCCAGCGGAGGGAAGGACACTGAAGCTTTCTTT. Translation gives CASGGKDTEAFF.

V and J are TRBV18 and TRBJ1-1; possibly TRBD1 for D (6 bases). V was cut by 3 bases and J by 0 bases, with 11 bases left in between. CDR3 length: 15 residues. From germline, CDR1 is KGHSH and CDR2 LQKENI. The CDR3 protein is CASSPTGQMNTEAFF. The CDR3 DNA reads as TGTGCCAGCTCACCCACGGGACAAATGAACACTGAAGCTTTCTTT.